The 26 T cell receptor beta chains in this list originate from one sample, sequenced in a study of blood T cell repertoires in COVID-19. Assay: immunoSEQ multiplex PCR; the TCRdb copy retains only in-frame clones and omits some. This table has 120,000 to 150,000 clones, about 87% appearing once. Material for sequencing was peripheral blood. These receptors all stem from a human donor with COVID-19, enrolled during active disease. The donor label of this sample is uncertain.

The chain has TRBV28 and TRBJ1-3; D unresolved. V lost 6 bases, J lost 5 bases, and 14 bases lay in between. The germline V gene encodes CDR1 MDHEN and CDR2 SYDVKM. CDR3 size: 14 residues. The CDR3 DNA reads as TGTGCCAGCAGCGCTCCATCCACTAGAAACACCATATATTTT. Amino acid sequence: CASSAPSTRNTIYF.

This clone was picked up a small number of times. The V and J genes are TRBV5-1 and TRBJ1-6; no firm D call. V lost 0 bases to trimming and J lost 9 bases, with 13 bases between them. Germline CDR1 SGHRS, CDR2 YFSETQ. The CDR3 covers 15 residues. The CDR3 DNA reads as TGCGCCAGCAGCTTGGACGAGGGTTTAAGTTCACCCCTCCACTTT. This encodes CASSLDEGLSSPLHF.

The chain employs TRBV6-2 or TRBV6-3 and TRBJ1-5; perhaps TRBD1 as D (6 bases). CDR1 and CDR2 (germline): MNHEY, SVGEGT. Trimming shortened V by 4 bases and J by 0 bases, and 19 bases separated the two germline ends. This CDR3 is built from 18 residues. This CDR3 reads CASSSWTDAFFSNQPQHF. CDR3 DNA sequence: TGTGCCAGCAGTTCTTGGACAGACGCTTTTTTTAGCAATCAGCCCCAGCATTTT.

The CDR3 DNA reads TGTGCCAGCAGCCATTGGGACATATATTCCTACAATGAGCAGTTCTTC. Protein: CASSHWDIYSYNEQFF. The genes are TRBV14 and TRBJ2-1; tentative D call: TRBD1 (6 bases). The germline V gene has CDR1 SGHDN and CDR2 FVKESK. Trimming removed 3 bases from V and 1 base from J, with 13 bases in between. This CDR3 region has 16 residues.

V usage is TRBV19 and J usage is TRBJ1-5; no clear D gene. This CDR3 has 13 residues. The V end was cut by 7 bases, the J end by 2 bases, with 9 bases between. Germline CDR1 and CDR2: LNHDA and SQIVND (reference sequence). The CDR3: CASTITGNQPQHF. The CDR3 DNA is TGTGCCAGTACCATCACGGGCAATCAGCCCCAGCATTTT.

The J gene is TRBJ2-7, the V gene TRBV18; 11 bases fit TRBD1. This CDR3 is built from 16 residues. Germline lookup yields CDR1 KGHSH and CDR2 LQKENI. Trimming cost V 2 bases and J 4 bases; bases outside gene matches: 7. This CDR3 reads CASSPLSGTGGYEQYF. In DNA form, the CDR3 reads TGTGCCAGCTCACCATTGAGTGGGACAGGGGGGTACGAGCAGTACTTC.

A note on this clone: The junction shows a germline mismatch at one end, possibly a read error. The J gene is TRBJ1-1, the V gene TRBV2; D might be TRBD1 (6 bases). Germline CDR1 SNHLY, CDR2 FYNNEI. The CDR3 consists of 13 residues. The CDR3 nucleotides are TGCGCCAGCGATCAGGGGCAAAGCACTGAAGCTTTCTTT. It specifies CASDQGQSTEAFF.

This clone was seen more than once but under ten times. CDR3 amino acids: CASSFLRDRVTFGYTF. The CDR3 DNA reads TGTGCCAGCAGCTTTCTCCGGGACAGGGTCACCTTTGGCTACACCTTC. The J gene is TRBJ1-2, the V gene TRBV13, with 9 bases lining up with TRBD1. Germline V gene lookup returns CDR1 PRHDT and CDR2 FYEKMQ (reference sequence). Unmatched junction bases numbered 12, after V lost 3 bases and J lost 7 bases. This CDR3 contains 16 residues.

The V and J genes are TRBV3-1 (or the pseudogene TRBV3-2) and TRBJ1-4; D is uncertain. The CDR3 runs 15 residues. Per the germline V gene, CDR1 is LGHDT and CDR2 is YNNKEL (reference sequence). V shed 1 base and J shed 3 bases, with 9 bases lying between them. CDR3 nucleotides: TGTGCCAGCAGCCAAGCGCGCGGGTCTAATGAAAAACTGTTTTTT. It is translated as CASSQARGSNEKLFF.

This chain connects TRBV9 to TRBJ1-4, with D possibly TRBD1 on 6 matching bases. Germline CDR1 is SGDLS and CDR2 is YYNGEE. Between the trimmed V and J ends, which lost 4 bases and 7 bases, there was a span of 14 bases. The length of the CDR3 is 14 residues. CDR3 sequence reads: CASSSTGQPEKLFF. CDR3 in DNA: TGTGCCAGCAGCTCCACCGGACAGCCTGAAAAACTGTTTTTT.

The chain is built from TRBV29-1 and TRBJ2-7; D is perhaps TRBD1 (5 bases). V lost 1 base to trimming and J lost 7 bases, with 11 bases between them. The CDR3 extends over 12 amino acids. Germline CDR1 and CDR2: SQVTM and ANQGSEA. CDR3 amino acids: CSVEGGVSEQYF. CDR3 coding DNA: TGCAGCGTTGAAGGGGGCGTATCAGAGCAGTACTTC.

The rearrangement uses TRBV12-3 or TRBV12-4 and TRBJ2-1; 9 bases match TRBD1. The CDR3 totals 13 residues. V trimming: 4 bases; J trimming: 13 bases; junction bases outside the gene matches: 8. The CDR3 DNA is TGTGCCAGCAGTTGGTACAGGGGGCAGGGTCAGTTCTTC. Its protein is CASSWYRGQGQFF.

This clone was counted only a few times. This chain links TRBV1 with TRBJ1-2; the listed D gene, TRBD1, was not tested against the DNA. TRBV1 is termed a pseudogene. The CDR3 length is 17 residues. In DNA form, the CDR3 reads TGCACCAGCAGCCAAGATCAGGGCCCTCCTGACAACTATGGCTACACCTTC. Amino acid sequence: CTSSQDQGPPDNYGYTF.

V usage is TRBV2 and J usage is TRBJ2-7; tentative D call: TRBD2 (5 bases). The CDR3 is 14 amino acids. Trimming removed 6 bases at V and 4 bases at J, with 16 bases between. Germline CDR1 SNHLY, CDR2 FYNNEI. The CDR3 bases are TGTGCCAGCAGGGTGGCTATGGGGAGTTACGAGCAGTACTTC. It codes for CASRVAMGSYEQYF. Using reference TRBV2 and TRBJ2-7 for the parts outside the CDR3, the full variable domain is EPEVTQTPSHQVTQMGQEVILRCVPISNHLYFYWYRQILGQKVEFLVSFYNNEISEKSEIFDDQFSVERPDGSNFTLKIRSTKLEDSAMYFCASRVAMGSYEQYFGPGTRLTVT.

CDR3 protein: CASSLAGLQNTQYF. The CDR3 coding sequence is TGTGCCAGCAGTTTAGCCGGGTTGCAAAATACGCAGTATTTT. The chain employs TRBV27 and TRBJ2-3; D ambiguous. CDR3 size: 14 residues. Per germline, CDR1 MNHEY and CDR2 SMNVEV (reference sequence). V lost 2 bases to trimming and J lost 7 bases, with 13 bases between them.

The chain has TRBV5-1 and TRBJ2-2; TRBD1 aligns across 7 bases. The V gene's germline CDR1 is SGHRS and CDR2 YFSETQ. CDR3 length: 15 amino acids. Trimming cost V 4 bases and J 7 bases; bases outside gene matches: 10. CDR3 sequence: CASSPGQRLNGELFF. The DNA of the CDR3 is TGCGCCAGCAGCCCGGGACAGAGGCTCAACGGGGAGCTGTTTTTT.

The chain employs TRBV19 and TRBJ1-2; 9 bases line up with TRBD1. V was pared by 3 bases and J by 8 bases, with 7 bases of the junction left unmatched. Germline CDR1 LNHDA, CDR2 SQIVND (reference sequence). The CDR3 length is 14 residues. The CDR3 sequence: CASSIPGQGNGYTF. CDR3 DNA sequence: TGTGCCAGTAGTATCCCGGGACAGGGAAACGGCTACACCTTC. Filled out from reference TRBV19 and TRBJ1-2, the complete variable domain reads DGGITQSPKYLFRKEGQNVTLSCEQNLNHDAMYWYRQDPGQGLRLIYYSQIVNDFQKGDIAEGYSVSREKKESFPLTVTSAQKNPTAFYLCASSIPGQGNGYTFGSGTRLTVV.

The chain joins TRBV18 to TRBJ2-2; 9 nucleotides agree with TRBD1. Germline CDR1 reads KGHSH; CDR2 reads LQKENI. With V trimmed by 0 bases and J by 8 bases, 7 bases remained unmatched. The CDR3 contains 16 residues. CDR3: CASSPPGQGGSGELFF. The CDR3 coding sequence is TGTGCCAGCTCACCACCGGGACAGGGAGGTTCGGGGGAGCTGTTTTTT.

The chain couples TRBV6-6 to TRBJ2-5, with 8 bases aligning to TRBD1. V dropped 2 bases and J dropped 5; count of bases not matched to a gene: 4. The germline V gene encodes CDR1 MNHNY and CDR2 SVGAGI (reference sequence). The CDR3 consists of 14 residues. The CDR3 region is CASSYGQGTETQYF. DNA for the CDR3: TGTGCCAGCAGTTACGGACAGGGAACGGAGACCCAGTACTTC.

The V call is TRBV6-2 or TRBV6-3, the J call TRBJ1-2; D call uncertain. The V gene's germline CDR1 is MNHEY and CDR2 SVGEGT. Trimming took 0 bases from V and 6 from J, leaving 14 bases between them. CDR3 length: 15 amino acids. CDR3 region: CASSYSQLVRDGYTF. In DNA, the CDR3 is TGTGCCAGCAGTTACTCGCAGCTAGTGAGGGATGGCTACACCTTC.

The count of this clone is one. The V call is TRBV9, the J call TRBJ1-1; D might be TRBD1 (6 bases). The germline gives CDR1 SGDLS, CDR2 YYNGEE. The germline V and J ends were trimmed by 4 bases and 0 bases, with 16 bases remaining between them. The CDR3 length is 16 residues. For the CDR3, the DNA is TGTGCCAGCAGCCCTCGGACAGATTACATGAACACTGAAGCTTTCTTT. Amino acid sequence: CASSPRTDYMNTEAFF.

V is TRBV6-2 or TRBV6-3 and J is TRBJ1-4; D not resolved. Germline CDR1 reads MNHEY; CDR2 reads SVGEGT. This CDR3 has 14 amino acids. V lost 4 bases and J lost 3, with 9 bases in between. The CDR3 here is CASSSHSPNEKLFF. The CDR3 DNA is TGTGCCAGCAGTTCGCACAGTCCTAATGAAAAACTGTTTTTT.

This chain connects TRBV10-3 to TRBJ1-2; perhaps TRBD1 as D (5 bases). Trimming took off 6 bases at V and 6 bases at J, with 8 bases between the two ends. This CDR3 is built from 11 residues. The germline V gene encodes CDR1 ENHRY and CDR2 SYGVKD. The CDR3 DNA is TGTGCCATCAGCAGGGCGGATGGCTACACCTTC. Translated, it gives CAISRADGYTF.

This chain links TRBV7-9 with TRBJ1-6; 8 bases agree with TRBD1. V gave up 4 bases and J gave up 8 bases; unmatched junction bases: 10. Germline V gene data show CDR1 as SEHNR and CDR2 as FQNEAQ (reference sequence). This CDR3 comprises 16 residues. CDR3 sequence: CASSSSWQGAYSPLHF. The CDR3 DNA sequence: TGTGCCAGCAGCTCCTCTTGGCAGGGGGCGTATTCACCCCTCCACTTT. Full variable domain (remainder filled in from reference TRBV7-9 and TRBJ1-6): DTGVSQNPRHKITKRGQNVTFRCDPISEHNRLYWYRQTLGQGPEFLTYFQNEAQLEKSRLLSDRFSAERPKGSFSTLEIQRTEQGDSAMYLCASSSSWQGAYSPLHFGNGTRLTVT.

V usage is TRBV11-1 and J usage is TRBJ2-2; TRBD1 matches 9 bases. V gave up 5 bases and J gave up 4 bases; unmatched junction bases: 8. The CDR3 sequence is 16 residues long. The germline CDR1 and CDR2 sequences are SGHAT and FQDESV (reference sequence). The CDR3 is CASSGDRGSSTGELFF. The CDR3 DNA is TGTGCCAGCAGCGGAGACAGGGGGTCCTCCACCGGGGAGCTGTTTTTT.

CDR3 DNA: TGTGCCACCACACGGGACAGCGGGGGTCAGGAGCAGTACTTC. Translated, it gives CATTRDSGGQEQYF. V gene TRBV28 combines with J gene TRBJ2-7, with D possibly matching TRBD2 (8 bases). Per germline, CDR1 MDHEN and CDR2 SYDVKM. The CDR3 length is 14 residues. V gave up 10 bases and J gave up 7 bases, with 23 bases separating them.